The rows below give T cell receptor beta chains drawn from one sample of a study of low-dose radiotherapy and immunotherapy resistance in tumors. MiXCR, applied by TCRdb to the reads, yields one record per CDR3 protein. The table has under 90,000 distinct CDR3 sequences, 15% to 20% seen once; the top ten hold roughly 1.5%. The source was PBMCs, collected after low-dose radiotherapy plus immunotherapy. The source is a male donor with prostate cancer. CDR3s include the opening cysteine and the closing phenylalanine or tryptophan. Fields, in order: CDR3 protein, CDR3 DNA, V gene, D gene, clone size, J gene. D genes are given only for firm matches. Expanded clones get a size class; other rows say once, few or many, or leave the size out.

CDR3 protein: CSVAASYEQYF
CDR3 DNA: TGCAGCGTTGCGGCCAGCTACGAGCAGTACTTC
V gene: TRBV29-1
D gene: -
clone size: many
J gene: TRBJ2-7

CDR3 protein: CASSRRTGVYNEQFF
CDR3 DNA: TGTGCCAGCAGTAGAAGGACAGGGGTTTACAATGAGCAGTTCTTC
V gene: TRBV28
D gene: TRBD1
clone size: many
J gene: TRBJ2-1

CDR3 protein: CASSWGSGREQYF
CDR3 DNA: TGTGCCAGCAGTTGGGGGTCCGGTCGCGAGCAGTACTTC
V gene: TRBV28
D gene: -
clone size: many
J gene: TRBJ2-7

CDR3 protein: CAWSGGAGNTIYF
CDR3 DNA: TGTGCCTGGAGTGGAGGGGCTGGAAACACCATATATTTT
V gene: TRBV30
D gene: -
clone size: many
J gene: TRBJ1-3

CDR3 protein: CASSQALAGALYEQYF
CDR3 DNA: TGCGCCAGCAGCCAAGCTCTAGCGGGAGCCCTCTACGAGCAGTACTTC
V gene: TRBV4-3
D gene: TRBD2
clone size: many
J gene: TRBJ2-7

CDR3 protein: CASSSPGQSYSPLHF
CDR3 DNA: TGTGCCAGCAGCTCACCGGGACAGAGCTATTCACCCCTCCACTTT
V gene: TRBV7-9
D gene: TRBD1
clone size: many
J gene: TRBJ1-6

CDR3 protein: CASSLRLAVYNEQFF
CDR3 DNA: TGTGCCAGCAGTTTGCGACTAGCGGTGTACAATGAGCAGTTCTTC
V gene: TRBV27
D gene: TRBD2
clone size: many
J gene: TRBJ2-1

CDR3 protein: CASSTRQATYEQYF
CDR3 DNA: TGTGCCAGCAGCACCCGACAGGCGACCTACGAGCAGTACTTC
V gene: TRBV7-9
D gene: -
clone size: many
J gene: TRBJ2-7

CDR3 protein: CASSFISGRAVPEQYF
CDR3 DNA: TGTGCCAGCAGTTTCATAAGCGGGAGGGCCGTGCCCGAGCAGTACTTC
V gene: TRBV28
D gene: TRBD2
clone size: many
J gene: TRBJ2-7

CDR3 protein: CASRKNAGPDTQYF
CDR3 DNA: TGTGCCAGCAGGAAAAACGCAGGACCAGATACGCAGTATTTT
V gene: TRBV28
D gene: -
clone size: many
J gene: TRBJ2-3

CDR3 protein: CASSLIFRLAYHEQYF
CDR3 DNA: TGTGCCAGCAGTTTAATCTTCCGACTAGCTTACCACGAGCAGTACTTC
V gene: TRBV28
D gene: TRBD2
clone size: -
J gene: TRBJ2-7

CDR3 protein: CASSQSIGQGAGEQYF
CDR3 DNA: TGCGCCAGCAGTCAATCGATAGGGCAGGGGGCGGGTGAGCAGTACTTC
V gene: TRBV23-1
D gene: TRBD1
clone size: many
J gene: TRBJ2-7

CDR3 protein: CASSLTGSDYGYTF
CDR3 DNA: TGTGCCAGCAGCCTTACAGGATCTGACTATGGCTACACCTTC
V gene: TRBV9
D gene: -
clone size: many
J gene: TRBJ1-2

CDR3 protein: CASSSLTSTDTQYF
CDR3 DNA: TGTGCCAGCAGCTCACTGACTAGCACAGATACGCAGTATTTT
V gene: TRBV11-2
D gene: -
clone size: many
J gene: TRBJ2-3

CDR3 protein: CASSDSGLAGHTGELFF
CDR3 DNA: TGTGCCAGCAGCGATAGTGGACTAGCGGGACACACCGGGGAGCTGTTTTTT
V gene: TRBV9
D gene: TRBD2
clone size: many
J gene: TRBJ2-2

CDR3 protein: CASSLGGGQGNEQFF
CDR3 DNA: TGTGCCAGCAGCTTGGGGGGCGGTCAGGGCAATGAGCAGTTCTTC
V gene: TRBV5-3
D gene: -
clone size: many
J gene: TRBJ2-1

CDR3 protein: CASSYQTSGRYDEQFF
CDR3 DNA: TGTGCCAGCAGTTACCAGACTAGCGGGAGGTATGATGAGCAGTTCTTC
V gene: TRBV6-5
D gene: TRBD2
clone size: many
J gene: TRBJ2-1

CDR3 protein: CSVEDWQAPSGANVLTF
CDR3 DNA: TGCAGCGTTGAAGATTGGCAGGCGCCCTCTGGGGCCAACGTCCTGACTTTC
V gene: TRBV29-1
D gene: -
clone size: many
J gene: TRBJ2-6

CDR3 protein: CSASPGSVGEQYF
CDR3 DNA: TGCAGTGCTAGTCCCGGGAGCGTCGGGGAGCAGTACTTC
V gene: TRBV20-1
D gene: -
clone size: few
J gene: TRBJ2-7

CDR3 protein: CASSLSGRASADTQYF
CDR3 DNA: TGTGCCAGCAGCTTGAGCGGGAGGGCCTCCGCAGATACGCAGTATTTT
V gene: TRBV5-5
D gene: TRBD2
clone size: many
J gene: TRBJ2-3

CDR3 protein: CASSPAGGNYGYTF
CDR3 DNA: TGTGCCAGCAGCCCGGCAGGGGGCAACTATGGCTACACCTTC
V gene: TRBV7-9
D gene: TRBD1
clone size: many
J gene: TRBJ1-2

CDR3 protein: CASSRDQRSPQYF
CDR3 DNA: TGCGCCAGCAGCCGAGACCAAAGAAGTCCCCAGTACTTC
V gene: TRBV1
D gene: -
clone size: many
J gene: TRBJ2-5

CDR3 protein: CSAERGGLGADTQYF
CDR3 DNA: TGCAGTGCAGAGCGTGGGGGCCTAGGGGCGGATACGCAGTATTTT
V gene: TRBV20-1
D gene: -
clone size: many
J gene: TRBJ2-3

CDR3 protein: CASSLDGSLEQYF
CDR3 DNA: TGCGCCAGCAGCTTGGACGGGAGCCTCGAGCAGTACTTC
V gene: TRBV5-1
D gene: -
clone size: many
J gene: TRBJ2-7

CDR3 protein: CSARDYGRGLTGELFF
CDR3 DNA: TGCAGTGCTAGAGATTACGGGAGGGGGCTCACCGGGGAGCTGTTTTTT
V gene: TRBV20-1
D gene: -
clone size: many
J gene: TRBJ2-2

CDR3 protein: CASSRQTGGLLMNTEAFF
CDR3 DNA: TGTGCCAGCAGTCGACAGACAGGGGGCCTTCTAATGAACACTGAAGCTTTCTTT
V gene: TRBV12-3/TRBV12-4
D gene: TRBD1
clone size: -
J gene: TRBJ1-1

CDR3 protein: CASSDGTTNSGADTQYF
CDR3 DNA: TGTGCCAGCAGCGACGGGACTACGAATTCTGGGGCAGATACGCAGTATTTT
V gene: TRBV5-5
D gene: TRBD2
clone size: many
J gene: TRBJ2-3

CDR3 protein: CSVGGEGYEQYF
CDR3 DNA: TGCAGCGTTGGGGGAGAGGGCTACGAGCAGTACTTC
V gene: TRBV29-1
D gene: -
clone size: many
J gene: TRBJ2-7

CDR3 protein: CASSPSTSGGTGELFF
CDR3 DNA: TGTGCCAGCTCACCCTCGACTAGCGGCGGGACCGGGGAGCTGTTTTTT
V gene: TRBV18
D gene: TRBD2
clone size: many
J gene: TRBJ2-2

CDR3 protein: CASSPETTVDSNQPQHF
CDR3 DNA: TGTGCCAGCAGTCCCGAAACGACAGTAGATAGCAATCAGCCCCAGCATTTT
V gene: TRBV7-3
D gene: -
clone size: few
J gene: TRBJ1-5

CDR3 protein: CASSLESGLRNTEAFF
CDR3 DNA: TGCGCCAGCAGCTTGGAATCAGGTCTTCGGAACACTGAAGCTTTCTTT
V gene: TRBV5-1
D gene: -
clone size: many
J gene: TRBJ1-1

CDR3 protein: CSARESSGNTIYF
CDR3 DNA: TGCAGTGCTAGGGAGAGCTCTGGAAACACCATATATTTT
V gene: TRBV20-1
D gene: -
clone size: many
J gene: TRBJ1-3

CDR3 protein: CASSGLAGAREQYF
CDR3 DNA: TGTGCCAGCAGCGGACTAGCGGGAGCTCGGGAGCAGTACTTC
V gene: TRBV25-1
D gene: TRBD2
clone size: many
J gene: TRBJ2-7

CDR3 protein: CASSVSAGSFNSPLHF
CDR3 DNA: TGTGCCAGCAGCGTTTCGGCAGGCTCTTTCAATTCACCCCTCCACTTT
V gene: TRBV12-3/TRBV12-4
D gene: -
clone size: many
J gene: TRBJ1-6

CDR3 protein: CASSEGTLEMSSGNTIYF
CDR3 DNA: TGTGCCAGCAGTGAAGGGACATTGGAGATGTCCTCTGGAAACACCATATATTTT
V gene: TRBV2
D gene: -
clone size: many
J gene: TRBJ1-3

CDR3 protein: CASSDGQKRYF
CDR3 DNA: TGTGCCAGCAGTGACGGACAAAAACGGTACTTC
V gene: TRBV6-2/TRBV6-3
D gene: -
clone size: many
J gene: TRBJ2-7

CDR3 protein: CSVGGTQGNYGYTF
CDR3 DNA: TGCAGCGTTGGGGGTACACAGGGTAACTATGGCTACACCTTC
V gene: TRBV29-1
D gene: -
clone size: many
J gene: TRBJ1-2

CDR3 protein: CATSEDPGGNEQFF
CDR3 DNA: TGTGCCACCAGCGAAGACCCGGGAGGGAATGAGCAGTTCTTC
V gene: TRBV24-1
D gene: TRBD2
clone size: many
J gene: TRBJ2-1

CDR3 protein: CASSQGNDPSDYEQYF
CDR3 DNA: TGCGCCAGCAGCCAAGGTAACGACCCTAGCGACTACGAGCAGTACTTC
V gene: TRBV7-2
D gene: -
clone size: many
J gene: TRBJ2-7

CDR3 protein: CSVSGRNQPQHF
CDR3 DNA: TGCAGCGTCTCCGGCCGAAATCAGCCCCAGCATTTT
V gene: TRBV29-1
D gene: -
clone size: many
J gene: TRBJ1-5

CDR3 protein: CSARDAGTGSSYEQYF
CDR3 DNA: TGCAGTGCTAGAGATGCCGGGACGGGGAGCTCCTACGAGCAGTACTTC
V gene: TRBV20-1
D gene: -
clone size: many
J gene: TRBJ2-7

CDR3 protein: CATSGGFTDTQYF
CDR3 DNA: TGTGCCACCAGTGGCGGGTTCACAGATACGCAGTATTTT
V gene: TRBV24-1
D gene: -
clone size: many
J gene: TRBJ2-3

CDR3 protein: CSARDAGATGELFF
CDR3 DNA: TGCAGTGCTAGAGATGCAGGGGCGACCGGGGAGCTGTTTTTT
V gene: TRBV20-1
D gene: -
clone size: many
J gene: TRBJ2-2

CDR3 protein: CASSASGSSYNEQYF
CDR3 DNA: TGTGCCAGCAGCGCTAGCGGGAGCTCCTACAATGAGCAGTACTTC
V gene: TRBV9
D gene: TRBD2
clone size: few
J gene: TRBJ2-5

CDR3 protein: CASSSQAGPFSEQYF
CDR3 DNA: TGTGCCAGCAGCTCGCAGGCCGGGCCCTTCAGCGAGCAGTACTTC
V gene: TRBV7-8
D gene: -
clone size: many
J gene: TRBJ2-7

CDR3 protein: CASSFSQENTEAFF
CDR3 DNA: TGTGCCAGCAGCTTTTCTCAGGAGAACACTGAAGCTTTCTTT
V gene: TRBV5-5
D gene: -
clone size: -
J gene: TRBJ1-1

CDR3 protein: CASSLYEGPYEQYF
CDR3 DNA: TGTGCCAGCAGTTTATACGAGGGCCCCTACGAGCAGTACTTC
V gene: TRBV12-3/TRBV12-4
D gene: -
clone size: many
J gene: TRBJ2-7

CDR3 protein: CASSIVLGTGGNNEQFF
CDR3 DNA: TGTGCCAGTAGTATAGTTTTGGGGACAGGGGGCAACAATGAGCAGTTCTTC
V gene: TRBV19
D gene: TRBD1
clone size: many
J gene: TRBJ2-1

CDR3 protein: CASSLGDRRGYEQYF
CDR3 DNA: TGTGCCAGCAGTTTAGGGGACAGGCGAGGGTACGAGCAGTACTTC
V gene: TRBV28
D gene: TRBD1
clone size: many
J gene: TRBJ2-7

CDR3 protein: CASSGGLSGEQFF
CDR3 DNA: TGTGCCAGCAGCGGGGGTCTGTCGGGTGAGCAGTTCTTC
V gene: TRBV9
D gene: -
clone size: many
J gene: TRBJ2-1

CDR3 protein: CASSNPGQAAYSNQPQHF
CDR3 DNA: TGTGCCAGCAGTAACCCGGGACAGGCCGCCTATAGCAATCAGCCCCAGCATTTT
V gene: TRBV6-1
D gene: TRBD1
clone size: -
J gene: TRBJ1-5

CDR3 protein: CASSQGGFQPQHF
CDR3 DNA: TGTGCCAGCAGCCAGGGAGGGTTTCAGCCCCAGCATTTT
V gene: TRBV6-2/TRBV6-3
D gene: -
clone size: few
J gene: TRBJ1-5

CDR3 protein: CSARAMADTQYF
CDR3 DNA: TGCAGTGCTAGGGCCATGGCAGATACGCAGTATTTT
V gene: TRBV20-1
D gene: -
clone size: many
J gene: TRBJ2-3

CDR3 protein: CATGSAETQYF
CDR3 DNA: TGTGCGACAGGGTCTGCCGAGACCCAGTACTTC
V gene: TRBV6-6
D gene: TRBD1
clone size: many
J gene: TRBJ2-5

CDR3 protein: CASSELVSGQETQYF
CDR3 DNA: TGTGCCAGTAGTGAGCTAGTGAGTGGCCAAGAGACCCAGTACTTC
V gene: TRBV19
D gene: -
clone size: many
J gene: TRBJ2-5